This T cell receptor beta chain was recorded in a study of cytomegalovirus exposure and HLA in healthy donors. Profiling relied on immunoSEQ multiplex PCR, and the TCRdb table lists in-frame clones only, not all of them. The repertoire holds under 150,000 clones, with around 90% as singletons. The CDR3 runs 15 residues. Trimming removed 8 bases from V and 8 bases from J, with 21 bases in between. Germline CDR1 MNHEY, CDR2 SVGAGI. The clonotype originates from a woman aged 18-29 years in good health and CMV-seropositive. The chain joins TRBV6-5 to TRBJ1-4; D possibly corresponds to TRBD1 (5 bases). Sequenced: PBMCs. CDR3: CASGWGRGSGEKLFF. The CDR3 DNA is TGTGCCAGCGGTTGGGGGAGGGGATCAGGGGAAAAACTGTTTTTT.